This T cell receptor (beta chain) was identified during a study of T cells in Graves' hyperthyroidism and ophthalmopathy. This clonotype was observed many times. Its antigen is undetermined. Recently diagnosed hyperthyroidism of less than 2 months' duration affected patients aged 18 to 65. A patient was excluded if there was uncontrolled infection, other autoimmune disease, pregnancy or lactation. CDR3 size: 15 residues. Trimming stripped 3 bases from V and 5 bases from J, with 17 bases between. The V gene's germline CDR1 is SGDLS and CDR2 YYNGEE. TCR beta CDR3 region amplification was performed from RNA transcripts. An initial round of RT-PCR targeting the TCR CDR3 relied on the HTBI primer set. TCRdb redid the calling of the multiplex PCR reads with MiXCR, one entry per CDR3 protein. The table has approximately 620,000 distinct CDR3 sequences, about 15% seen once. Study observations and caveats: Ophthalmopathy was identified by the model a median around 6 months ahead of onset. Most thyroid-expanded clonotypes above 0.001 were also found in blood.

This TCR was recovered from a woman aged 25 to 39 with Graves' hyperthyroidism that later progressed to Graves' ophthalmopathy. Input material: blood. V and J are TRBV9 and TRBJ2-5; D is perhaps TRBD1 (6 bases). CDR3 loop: CASSDRGTLGETQYF. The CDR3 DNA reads TGTGCCAGCAGCGACAGAGGGACATTGGGGGAGACCCAGTACTTC.